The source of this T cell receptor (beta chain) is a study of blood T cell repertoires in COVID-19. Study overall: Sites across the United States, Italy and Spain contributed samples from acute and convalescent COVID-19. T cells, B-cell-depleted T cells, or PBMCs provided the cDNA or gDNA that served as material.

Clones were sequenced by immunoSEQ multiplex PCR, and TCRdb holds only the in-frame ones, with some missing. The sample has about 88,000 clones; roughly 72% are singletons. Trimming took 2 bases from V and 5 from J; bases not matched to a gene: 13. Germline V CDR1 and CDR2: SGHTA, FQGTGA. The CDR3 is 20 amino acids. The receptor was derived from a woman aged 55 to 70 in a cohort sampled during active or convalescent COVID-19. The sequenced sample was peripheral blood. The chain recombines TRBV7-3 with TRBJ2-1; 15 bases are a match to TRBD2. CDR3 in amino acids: CASSLGRGLAGGHPHNEQFF. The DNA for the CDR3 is TGTGCCAGCAGCTTAGGACGGGGACTAGCGGGGGGCCACCCCCACAATGAGCAGTTCTTC.